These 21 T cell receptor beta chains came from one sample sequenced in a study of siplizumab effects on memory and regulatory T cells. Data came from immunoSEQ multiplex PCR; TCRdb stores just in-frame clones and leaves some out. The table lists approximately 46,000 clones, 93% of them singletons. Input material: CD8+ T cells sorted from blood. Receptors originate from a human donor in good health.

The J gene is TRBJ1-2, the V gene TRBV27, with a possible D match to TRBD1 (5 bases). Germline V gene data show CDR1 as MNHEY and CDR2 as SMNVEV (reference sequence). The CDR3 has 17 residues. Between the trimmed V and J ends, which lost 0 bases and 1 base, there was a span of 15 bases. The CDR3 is CASSLSTSTGLNYGYTF. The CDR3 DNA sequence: TGTGCCAGCAGTTTATCGACTAGTACAGGACTTAACTATGGCTACACCTTC.

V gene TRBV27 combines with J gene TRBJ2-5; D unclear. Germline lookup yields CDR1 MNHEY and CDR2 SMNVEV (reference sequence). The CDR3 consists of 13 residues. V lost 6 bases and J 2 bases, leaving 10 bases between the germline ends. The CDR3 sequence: CASRSLGQETQYF. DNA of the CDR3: TGTGCCAGCAGGTCATTAGGGCAAGAGACCCAGTACTTC.

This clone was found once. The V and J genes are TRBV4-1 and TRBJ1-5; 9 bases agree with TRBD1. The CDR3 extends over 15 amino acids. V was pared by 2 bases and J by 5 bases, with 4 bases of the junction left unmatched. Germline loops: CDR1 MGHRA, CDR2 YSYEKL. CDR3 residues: CASSQRDRAHQPQHF. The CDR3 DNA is TGCGCCAGCAGCCAACGGGACAGGGCCCATCAGCCCCAGCATTTT.

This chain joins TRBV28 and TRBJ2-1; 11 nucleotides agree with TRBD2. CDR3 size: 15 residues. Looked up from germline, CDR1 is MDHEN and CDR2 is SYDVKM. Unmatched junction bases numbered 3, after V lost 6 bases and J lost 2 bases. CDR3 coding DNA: TGTGCCAGCAGACCGACTAGCGGGGCCTACAATGAGCAGTTCTTC. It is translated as CASRPTSGAYNEQFF.

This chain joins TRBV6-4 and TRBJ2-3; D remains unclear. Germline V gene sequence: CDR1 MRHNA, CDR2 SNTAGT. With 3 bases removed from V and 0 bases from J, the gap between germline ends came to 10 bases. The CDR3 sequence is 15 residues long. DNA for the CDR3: TGTGCCAGCAGTGAACTCGCGGAAAGCACAGATACGCAGTATTTT. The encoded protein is CASSELAESTDTQYF.

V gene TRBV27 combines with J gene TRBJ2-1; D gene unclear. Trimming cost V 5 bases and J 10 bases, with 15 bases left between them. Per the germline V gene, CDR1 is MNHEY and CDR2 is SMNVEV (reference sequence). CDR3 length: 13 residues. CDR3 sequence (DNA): TGTGCCAGCAGTCTACAACCCGCCCAAGAGCAGTTCTTC. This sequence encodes CASSLQPAQEQFF.

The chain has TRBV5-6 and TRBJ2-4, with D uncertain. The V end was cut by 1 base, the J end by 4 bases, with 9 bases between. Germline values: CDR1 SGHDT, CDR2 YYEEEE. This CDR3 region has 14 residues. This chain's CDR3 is CASSLRMSKNIQYF. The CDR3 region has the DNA TGTGCCAGCAGCTTGAGGATGAGTAAAAACATTCAGTACTTC.

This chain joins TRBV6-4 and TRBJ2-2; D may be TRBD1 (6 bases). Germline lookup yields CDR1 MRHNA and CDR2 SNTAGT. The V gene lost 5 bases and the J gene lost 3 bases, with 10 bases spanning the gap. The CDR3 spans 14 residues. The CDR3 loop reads CASSQGQDTGELFF. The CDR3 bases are TGTGCCAGCAGTCAGGGACAAGACACCGGGGAGCTGTTTTTT.

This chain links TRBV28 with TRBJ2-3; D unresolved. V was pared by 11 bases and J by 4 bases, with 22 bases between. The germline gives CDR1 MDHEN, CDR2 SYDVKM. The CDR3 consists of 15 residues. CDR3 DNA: TGTGCCGGCCGATATCTCGGGCGCAGGTCAGATACGCAGTATTTT. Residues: CAGRYLGRRSDTQYF.

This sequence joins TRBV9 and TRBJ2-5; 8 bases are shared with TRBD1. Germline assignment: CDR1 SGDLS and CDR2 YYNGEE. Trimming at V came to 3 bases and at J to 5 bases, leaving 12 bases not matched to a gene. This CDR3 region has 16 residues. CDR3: CASSATGTGPSETQYF. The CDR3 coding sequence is TGTGCCAGCAGCGCCACCGGGACAGGACCCAGCGAGACCCAGTACTTC.

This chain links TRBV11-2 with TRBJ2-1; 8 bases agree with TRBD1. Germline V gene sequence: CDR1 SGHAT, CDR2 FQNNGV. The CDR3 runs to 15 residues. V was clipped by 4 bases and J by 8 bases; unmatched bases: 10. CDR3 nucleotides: TGTGCCAGCAGCTCAACCCCTGACAGGGGCTATGAGCAGTTCTTC. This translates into CASSSTPDRGYEQFF.

Here the CDR3 reads CASSQGSGGAAYGYTF. The CDR3 nucleotides are TGCGCCAGCAGCCAAGGGAGCGGGGGGGCGGCCTATGGCTACACCTTC. This chain links TRBV4-1 with TRBJ1-2; TRBD1 is a possible D gene (6 bases). V lost 1 base and J lost 4, with 16 bases in between. This CDR3 has 16 amino acids. Germline CDR1 reads MGHRA; CDR2 reads YSYEKL.

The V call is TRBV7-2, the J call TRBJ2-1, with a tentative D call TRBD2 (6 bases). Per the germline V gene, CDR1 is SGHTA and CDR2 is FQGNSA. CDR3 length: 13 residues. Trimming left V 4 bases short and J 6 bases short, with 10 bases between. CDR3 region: CASSWGLSNEQFF. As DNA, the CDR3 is TGTGCCAGCAGCTGGGGACTGAGCAATGAGCAGTTCTTC.

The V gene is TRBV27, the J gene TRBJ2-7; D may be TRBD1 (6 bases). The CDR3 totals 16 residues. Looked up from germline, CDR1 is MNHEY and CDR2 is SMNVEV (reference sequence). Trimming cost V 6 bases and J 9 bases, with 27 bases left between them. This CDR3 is CASRTHYEQGISVQYF. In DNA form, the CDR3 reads TGTGCCAGCAGAACCCACTACGAGCAGGGGATATCTGTGCAGTACTTC.

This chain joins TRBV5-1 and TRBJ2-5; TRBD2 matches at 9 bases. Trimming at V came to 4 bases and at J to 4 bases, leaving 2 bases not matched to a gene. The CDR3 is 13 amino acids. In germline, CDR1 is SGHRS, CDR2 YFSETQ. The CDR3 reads CASSLTSGETQYF. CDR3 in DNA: TGCGCCAGCAGCCTGACTAGCGGAGAGACCCAGTACTTC.

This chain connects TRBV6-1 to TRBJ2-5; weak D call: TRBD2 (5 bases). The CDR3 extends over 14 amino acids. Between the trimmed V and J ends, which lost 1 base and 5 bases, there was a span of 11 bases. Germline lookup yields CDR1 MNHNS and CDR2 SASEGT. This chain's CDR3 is CASSEGIKRETQYF. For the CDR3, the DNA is TGTGCCAGCAGTGAAGGAATCAAGCGGGAGACCCAGTACTTC.

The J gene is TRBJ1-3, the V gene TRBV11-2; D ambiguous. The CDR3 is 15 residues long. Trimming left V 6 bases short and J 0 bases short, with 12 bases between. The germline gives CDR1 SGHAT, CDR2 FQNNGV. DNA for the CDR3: TGTGCCAGCAGGCCTCACAGAGCCTCTGGAAACACCATATATTTT. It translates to CASRPHRASGNTIYF.

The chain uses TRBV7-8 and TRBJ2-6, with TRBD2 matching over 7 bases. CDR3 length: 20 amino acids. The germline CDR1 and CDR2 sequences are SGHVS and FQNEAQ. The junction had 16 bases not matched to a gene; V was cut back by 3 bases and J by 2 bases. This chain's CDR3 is CASSFPATGGNTAGANVLTF. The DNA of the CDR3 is TGTGCCAGCAGCTTCCCCGCGACGGGGGGTAATACAGCTGGGGCCAACGTCCTGACTTTC.

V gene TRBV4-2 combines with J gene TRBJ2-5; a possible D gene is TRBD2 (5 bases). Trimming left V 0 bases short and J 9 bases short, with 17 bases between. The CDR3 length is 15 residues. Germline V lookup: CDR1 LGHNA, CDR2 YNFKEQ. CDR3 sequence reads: CASSQDDAGGSPQYF. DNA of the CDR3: TGTGCCAGCAGCCAAGACGACGCGGGTGGTTCGCCCCAGTACTTC.

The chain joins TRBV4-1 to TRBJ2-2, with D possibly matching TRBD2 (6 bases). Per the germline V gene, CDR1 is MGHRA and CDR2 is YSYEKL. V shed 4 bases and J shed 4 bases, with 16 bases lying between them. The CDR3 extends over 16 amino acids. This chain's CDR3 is CASSPTGHGGTGELFF. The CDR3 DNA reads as TGCGCCAGCAGCCCTACCGGACACGGGGGCACCGGGGAGCTGTTTTTT.

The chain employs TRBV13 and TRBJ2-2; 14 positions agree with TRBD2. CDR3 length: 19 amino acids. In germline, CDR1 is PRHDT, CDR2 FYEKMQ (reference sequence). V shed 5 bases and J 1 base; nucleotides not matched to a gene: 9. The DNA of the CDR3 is TGTGCCAGCAGCGCGGGACTAGCGGGAGTAGCGAGGAACACCGGGGAGCTGTTTTTT. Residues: CASSAGLAGVARNTGELFF.